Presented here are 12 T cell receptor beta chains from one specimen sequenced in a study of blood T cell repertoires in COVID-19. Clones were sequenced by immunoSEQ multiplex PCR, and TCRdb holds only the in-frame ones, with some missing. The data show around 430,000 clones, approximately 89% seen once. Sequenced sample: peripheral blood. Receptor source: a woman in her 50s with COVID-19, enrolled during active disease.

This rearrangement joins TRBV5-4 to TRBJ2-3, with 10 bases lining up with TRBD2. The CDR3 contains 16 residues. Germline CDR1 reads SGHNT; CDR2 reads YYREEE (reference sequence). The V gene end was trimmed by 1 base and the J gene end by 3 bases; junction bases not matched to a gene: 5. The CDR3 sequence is CASSLQRGGRTDTQYF. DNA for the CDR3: TGTGCCAGCAGCTTGCAGCGGGGGGGCCGAACAGATACGCAGTATTTT. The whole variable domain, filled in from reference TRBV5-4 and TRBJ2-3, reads ETGVTQSPTHLIKTRGQQVTLRCSSQSGHNTVSWYQQALGQGPQFIFQYYREEENGRGNFPPRFSGLQFPNYSSELNVNALELDDSALYLCASSLQRGGRTDTQYFGPGTRLTVL.

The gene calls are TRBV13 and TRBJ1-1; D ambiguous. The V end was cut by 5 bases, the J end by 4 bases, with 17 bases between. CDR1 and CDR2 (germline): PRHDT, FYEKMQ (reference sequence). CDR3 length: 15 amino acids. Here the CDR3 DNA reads TGTGCCAGCAGCCCCACCCGAGGTTTAGGCACTGAAGCTTTCTTT. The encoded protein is CASSPTRGLGTEAFF.

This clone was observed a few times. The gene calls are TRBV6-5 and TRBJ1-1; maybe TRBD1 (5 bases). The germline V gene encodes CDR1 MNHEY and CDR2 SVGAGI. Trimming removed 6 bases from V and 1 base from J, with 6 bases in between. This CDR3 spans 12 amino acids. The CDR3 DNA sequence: TGTGCCAGCAGGGGGCGGAACACTGAAGCTTTCTTT. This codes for CASRGRNTEAFF.

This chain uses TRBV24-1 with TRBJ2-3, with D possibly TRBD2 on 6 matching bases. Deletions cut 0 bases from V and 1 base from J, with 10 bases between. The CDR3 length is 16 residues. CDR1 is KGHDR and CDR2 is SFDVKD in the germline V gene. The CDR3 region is CATSDLPGEGTDTQYF. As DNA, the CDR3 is TGTGCCACCAGTGATTTGCCCGGGGAGGGCACAGATACGCAGTATTTT.

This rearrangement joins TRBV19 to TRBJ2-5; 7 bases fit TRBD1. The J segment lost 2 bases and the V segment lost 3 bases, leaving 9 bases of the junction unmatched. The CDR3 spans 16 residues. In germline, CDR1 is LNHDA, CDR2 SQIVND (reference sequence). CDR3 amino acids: CASSISAGGNQETQYF. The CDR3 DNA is TGTGCCAGTAGTATTTCCGCAGGGGGAAATCAAGAGACCCAGTACTTC.

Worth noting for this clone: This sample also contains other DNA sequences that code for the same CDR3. CDR3 region: CAWSGGGNYGYTF. In nucleotides, the CDR3 is TGTGCCTGGAGTGGCGGAGGTAACTATGGCTACACCTTC. The rearrangement uses TRBV30 and TRBJ1-2; D is unresolved. In germline, CDR1 is GTSNPN, CDR2 SVGIG (reference sequence). The CDR3 contains 13 residues. Between the trimmed V and J ends, which lost 1 base and 1 base, there was a span of 7 bases.

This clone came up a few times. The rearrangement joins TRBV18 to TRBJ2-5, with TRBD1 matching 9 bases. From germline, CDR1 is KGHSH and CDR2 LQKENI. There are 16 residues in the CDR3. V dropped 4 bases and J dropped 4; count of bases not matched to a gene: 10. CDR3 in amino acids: CASSRTGAIGGETQYF. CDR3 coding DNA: TGTGCCAGCTCACGGACAGGGGCTATCGGGGGAGAGACCCAGTACTTC.

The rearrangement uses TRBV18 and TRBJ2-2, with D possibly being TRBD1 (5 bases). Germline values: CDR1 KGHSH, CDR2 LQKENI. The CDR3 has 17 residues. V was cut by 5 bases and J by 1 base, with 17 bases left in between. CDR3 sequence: CASSLPNRFLNTGELFF. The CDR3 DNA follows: TGTGCCAGCTCATTGCCCAACAGGTTCTTGAACACCGGGGAGCTGTTTTTT. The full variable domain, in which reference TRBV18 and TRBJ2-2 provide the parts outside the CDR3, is NAGVMQNPRHLVRRRGQEARLRCSPMKGHSHVYWYRQLPEEGLKFMVYLQKENIIDESGMPKERFSAEFPKEGPSILRIQQVVRGDSAAYFCASSLPNRFLNTGELFFGEGSRLTVL.

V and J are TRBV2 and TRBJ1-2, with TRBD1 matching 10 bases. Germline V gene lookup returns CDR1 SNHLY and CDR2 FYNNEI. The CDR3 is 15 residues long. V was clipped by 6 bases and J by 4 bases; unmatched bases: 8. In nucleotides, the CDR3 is TGTGCCAGCAGGGACCGGGACAGGGGAATCTATGGCTACACCTTC. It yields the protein CASRDRDRGIYGYTF.

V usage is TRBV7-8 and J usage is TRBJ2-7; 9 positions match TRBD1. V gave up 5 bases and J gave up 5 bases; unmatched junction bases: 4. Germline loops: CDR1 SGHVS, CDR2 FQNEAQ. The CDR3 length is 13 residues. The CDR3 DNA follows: TGTGCCAGCAGCACATACAGGGGGCACGAGCAGTACTTC. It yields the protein CASSTYRGHEQYF.

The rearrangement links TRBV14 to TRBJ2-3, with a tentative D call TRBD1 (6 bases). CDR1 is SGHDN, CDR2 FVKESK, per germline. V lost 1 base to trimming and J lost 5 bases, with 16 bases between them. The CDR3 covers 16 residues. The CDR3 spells CASSQGPRGVKDTQYF. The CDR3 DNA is TGTGCCAGCAGCCAAGGACCCAGGGGTGTCAAAGATACGCAGTATTTT. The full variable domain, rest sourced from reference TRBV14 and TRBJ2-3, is EAGVTQFPSHSVIEKGQTVTLRCDPISGHDNLYWYRRVMGKEIKFLLHFVKESKQDESGMPNNRFLAERTGGTYSTLKVQPAELEDSGVYFCASSQGPRGVKDTQYFGPGTRLTVL.

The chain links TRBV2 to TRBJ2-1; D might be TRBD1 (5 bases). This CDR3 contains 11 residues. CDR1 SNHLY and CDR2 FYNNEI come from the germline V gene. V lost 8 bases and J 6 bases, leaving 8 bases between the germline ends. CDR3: CASWGGNEQFF. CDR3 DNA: TGTGCCAGCTGGGGCGGCAATGAGCAGTTCTTC.